These 3 T cell receptor beta chains share one sample of origin, sequenced in a study of beta chain features in type 1 diabetes. Every bit of the isolated RNA underwent reverse transcription, so sequencing read expressed TCRB transcripts. Produced via immunoSEQ multiplex PCR; TCRdb's table is partial and in-frame only. The sample carries 970,000 or so clones, 15% to 20% recorded once. The sample consisted of naive CD4+ T cells from blood. These receptors were collected from a woman in her late teens or twenties in good health.

The chain links TRBV15 to TRBJ2-1, with D uncertain. Germline V lookup: CDR1 LNHNV, CDR2 YYDKDF (reference sequence). Trimming cost V 8 bases and J 0 bases, with 11 bases left between them. This CDR3 has 14 amino acids. As DNA, the CDR3 is TGTGCCACCGGATTCAAGAGCTCCTACAATGAGCAGTTCTTC. As protein: CATGFKSSYNEQFF.

The chain joins TRBV5-6 to TRBJ1-1; D may be TRBD1 (5 bases). Trimming removed 4 bases at V and 1 base at J, with 23 bases between. The CDR3 is made up of 18 amino acids. The germline gives CDR1 SGHDT, CDR2 YYEEEE. DNA of the CDR3: TGTGCCAGCAGCCGGGACCGCACCGCCTTTAGCGCGAACACTGAAGCTTTCTTT. Encoded protein: CASSRDRTAFSANTEAFF.

The CDR3 nucleotides read TGTGCCAGCAGCCCCCGAGACACCGGGGAGCTGTTTTTT. It encodes CASSPRDTGELFF. The chain carries TRBV7-2 and TRBJ2-2, with D unresolved. This CDR3 spans 13 amino acids. The V end was cut by 5 bases, the J end by 3 bases, with 7 bases between. Germline V gene lookup returns CDR1 SGHTA and CDR2 FQGNSA.